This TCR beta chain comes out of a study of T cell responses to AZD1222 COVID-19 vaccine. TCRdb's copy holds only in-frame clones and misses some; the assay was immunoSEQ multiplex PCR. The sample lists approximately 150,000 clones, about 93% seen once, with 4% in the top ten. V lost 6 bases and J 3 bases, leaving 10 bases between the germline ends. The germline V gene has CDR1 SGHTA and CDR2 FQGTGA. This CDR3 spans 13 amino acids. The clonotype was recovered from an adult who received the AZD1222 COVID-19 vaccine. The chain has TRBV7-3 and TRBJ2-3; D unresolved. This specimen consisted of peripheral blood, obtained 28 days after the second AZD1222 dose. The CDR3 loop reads CASRATETDTQYF. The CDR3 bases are TGTGCCAGCAGGGCCACGGAAACAGATACGCAGTATTTT.